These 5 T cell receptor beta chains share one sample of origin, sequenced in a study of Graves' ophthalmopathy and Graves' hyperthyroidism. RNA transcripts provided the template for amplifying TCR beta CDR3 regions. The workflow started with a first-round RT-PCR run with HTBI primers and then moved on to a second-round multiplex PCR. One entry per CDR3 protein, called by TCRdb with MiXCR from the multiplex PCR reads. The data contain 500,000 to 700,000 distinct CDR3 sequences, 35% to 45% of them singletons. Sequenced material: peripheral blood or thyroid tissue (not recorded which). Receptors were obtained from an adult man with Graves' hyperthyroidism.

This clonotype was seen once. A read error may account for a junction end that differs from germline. CDR3 sequence (DNA): TGTGCCGGCAGTTTGGGAGGGTCGGGCTATGGCTACACCTTC. This sequence encodes CAGSLGGSGYGYTF. The J gene is TRBJ1-2, the V gene TRBV27; no reliable D call. Germline V CDR1 and CDR2: MNHEY, SMNVEV (reference sequence). The CDR3 consists of 14 residues.

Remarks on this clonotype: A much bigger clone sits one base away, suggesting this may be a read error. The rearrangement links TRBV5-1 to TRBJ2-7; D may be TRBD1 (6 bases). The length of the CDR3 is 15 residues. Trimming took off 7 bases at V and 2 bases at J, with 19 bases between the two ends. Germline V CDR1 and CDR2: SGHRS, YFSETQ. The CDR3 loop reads CASGLGQSLTYEQYF. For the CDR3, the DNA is TGCGCCAGCGGCCTCGGACAGTCCCTCACCTACGAGCAGTACTTC.

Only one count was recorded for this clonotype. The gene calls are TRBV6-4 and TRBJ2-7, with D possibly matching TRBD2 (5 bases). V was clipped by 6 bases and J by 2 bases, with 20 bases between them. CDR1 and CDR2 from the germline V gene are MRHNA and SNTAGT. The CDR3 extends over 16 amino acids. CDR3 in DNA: TGTGCCAGCAGCCCCAGACGGGGTATAGTTCCCTACGAGCAGTACTTC. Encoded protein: CASSPRRGIVPYEQYF.

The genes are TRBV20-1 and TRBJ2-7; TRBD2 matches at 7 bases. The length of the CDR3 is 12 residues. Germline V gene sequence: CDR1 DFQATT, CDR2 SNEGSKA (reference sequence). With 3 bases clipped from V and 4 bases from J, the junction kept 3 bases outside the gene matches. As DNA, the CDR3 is TGCAGTGCTAGCGGGAGGTTTTACGAGCAGTACTTC. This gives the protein CSASGRFYEQYF.

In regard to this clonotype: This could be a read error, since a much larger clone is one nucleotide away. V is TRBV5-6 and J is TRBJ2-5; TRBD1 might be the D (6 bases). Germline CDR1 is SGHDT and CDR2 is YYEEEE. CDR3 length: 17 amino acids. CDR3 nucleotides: TGTGCCAGCAGCTTGTTACGGCGTCAGGGGTTCGAAGAGGCCCAGTACTTC. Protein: CASSLLRRQGFEEAQYF.